This T cell receptor beta chain was recorded in a study of blood T cell repertoires in COVID-19. TCRdb's copy holds only in-frame clones and misses some; the assay was immunoSEQ multiplex PCR. The sample includes approximately 99,000 clones, more than 65% of them seen just once. Germline V gene lookup returns CDR1 MNHEY and CDR2 SMNVEV (reference sequence). V shed 5 bases and J shed 8 bases, with 16 bases lying between them. The CDR3 has 14 amino acids. Input material: peripheral blood. J is TRBJ1-3 and V is TRBV27; D is perhaps TRBD1 (5 bases). The sequence was collected from a woman older than 75 with active or convalescent COVID-19. Written as DNA, the CDR3 is TGTGCCAGCAGTCCCCAGGGAGGGTTTGACACCATATATTTT. Its translation is CASSPQGGFDTIYF.